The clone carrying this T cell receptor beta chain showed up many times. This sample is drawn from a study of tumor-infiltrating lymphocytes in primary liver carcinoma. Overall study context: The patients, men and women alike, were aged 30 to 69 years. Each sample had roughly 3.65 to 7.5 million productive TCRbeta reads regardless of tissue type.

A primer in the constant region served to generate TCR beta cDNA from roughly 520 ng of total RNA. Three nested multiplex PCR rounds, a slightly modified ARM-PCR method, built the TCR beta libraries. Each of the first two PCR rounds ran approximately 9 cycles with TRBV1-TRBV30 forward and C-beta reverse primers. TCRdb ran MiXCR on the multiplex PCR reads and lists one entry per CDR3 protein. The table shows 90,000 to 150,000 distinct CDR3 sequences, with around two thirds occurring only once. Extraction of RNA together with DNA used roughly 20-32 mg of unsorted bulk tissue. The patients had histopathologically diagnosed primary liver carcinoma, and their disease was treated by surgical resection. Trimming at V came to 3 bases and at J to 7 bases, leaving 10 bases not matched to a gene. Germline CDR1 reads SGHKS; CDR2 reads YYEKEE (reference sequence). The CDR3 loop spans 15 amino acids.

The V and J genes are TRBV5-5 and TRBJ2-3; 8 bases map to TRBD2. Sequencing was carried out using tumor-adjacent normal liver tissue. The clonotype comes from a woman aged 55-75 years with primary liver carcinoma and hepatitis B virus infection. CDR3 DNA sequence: TGTGCCAGCAGCTACCAGACGGGAGGGCCATATACGCAGTATTTT. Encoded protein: CASSYQTGGPYTQYF.